These 17 T cell receptor beta chains were sequenced from one sample in a study of cytomegalovirus exposure and HLA in healthy donors. PCR primers comprised 60 Vbeta and 13 Jbeta primers. TCRdb's table, derived via immunoSEQ multiplex PCR, lists solely in-frame clones and lacks some. The sample data list around 190,000 clones. The sample comprised PBMCs. Every receptor here comes from a woman in her thirties in good health and CMV-seropositive.

V and J are TRBV30 and TRBJ2-5, with TRBD2 as a possible D gene (5 bases). The J call is doubtful: the DNA matches TRBJ2-7 better. The CDR3 is made up of 11 amino acids. Germline V gene lookup returns CDR1 GTSNPN and CDR2 SVGIG (reference sequence). The CDR3 DNA reads TGTGCCTGGGGAGGTGGGAACGAGCAGTACTTC. This encodes CAWGGGNEQYF.

The chain uses TRBV27 and TRBJ2-5; tentatively, D is TRBD1 (7 bases). Deletions cut 4 bases from V and 7 bases from J, with 13 bases between. From germline, CDR1 is MNHEY and CDR2 SMNVEV (reference sequence). The CDR3 spans 13 residues. The CDR3 region has the DNA TGTGCCAGCAGTTCCAACAGGGGAGGGACCCAGTACTTC. It yields the protein CASSSNRGGTQYF.

The CDR3 sequence is CASSRTGGPQNTIYF. CDR3 DNA: TGTGCCAGCAGCAGGACAGGGGGACCCCAGAACACCATATATTTT. The V and J genes are TRBV6-5 and TRBJ1-3; 10 bases map to TRBD1. Germline lookup yields CDR1 MNHEY and CDR2 SVGAGI. This CDR3 is 15 amino acids long. V trimming: 6 bases; J trimming: 7 bases; junction bases outside the gene matches: 9.

The chain combines TRBV27 with TRBJ1-4; D is undetermined. Germline V CDR1 and CDR2: MNHEY, SMNVEV (reference sequence). V was cut by 3 bases and J by 8 bases, with 10 bases left in between. The CDR3 contains 13 residues. The CDR3 reads CASSFTRGEKLFF. DNA of the CDR3: TGTGCCAGCAGTTTTACCCGGGGAGAAAAACTGTTTTTT.

The chain links TRBV6-5 to TRBJ2-7, with 10 positions matching TRBD2. The CDR3 is 16 residues long. V lost 4 bases and J lost 1; bases outside the gene matches: 7. From germline, CDR1 is MNHEY and CDR2 SVGAGI. The CDR3 nucleotides read TGTGCCAGCAGTTTAGCTAGCGGGGGTTATTCCTACGAGCAGTACTTC. It yields the protein CASSLASGGYSYEQYF.

This chain joins TRBV18 and TRBJ2-5, with a tentative D call TRBD2 (5 bases). The J call may be wrong; the DNA end is better matched by TRBJ2-7. The CDR3 has 14 residues. From germline, CDR1 is KGHSH and CDR2 LQKENI. CDR3 nucleotide sequence: TGTGCCAGCTCACCATCGGGGAAACCCTACGAGCAGTACTTC. It yields the protein CASSPSGKPYEQYF.

The chain combines TRBV28 with TRBJ1-2; D might be TRBD1 (5 bases). Trimming stripped 9 bases from V and 4 bases from J, with 9 bases between. Germline V gene sequence: CDR1 MDHEN, CDR2 SYDVKM. The CDR3 consists of 11 residues. This CDR3 reads CASTGVYGYTF. The DNA of the CDR3 is TGTGCCAGTACGGGGGTCTATGGCTACACCTTC.

The chain recombines TRBV6-5 with TRBJ2-7; 8 bases fit TRBD1. Germline CDR1 is MNHEY and CDR2 is SVGAGI. The CDR3 is 14 residues long. Trimming removed 7 bases from V and 5 bases from J; junction bases left unmatched: 10. As DNA, the CDR3 is TGTGCCAGCAAAAAGGGACAGGACCGAAACGAGCAGTACTTC. Protein product: CASKKGQDRNEQYF.

V is TRBV10-3 and J is TRBJ2-7; 10 nucleotides align to TRBD1. Germline V gene lookup returns CDR1 ENHRY and CDR2 SYGVKD. CDR3 size: 14 residues. The J segment lost 7 bases and the V segment lost 4 bases, leaving 7 bases of the junction unmatched. CDR3 coding DNA: TGTGCCATCAGTGCACGACAGGGGGCAAGGGAGCAGTACTTC. Its protein is CAISARQGAREQYF.

J is TRBJ1-1 and V is TRBV2, with 7 bases that match TRBD1. CDR1 SNHLY and CDR2 FYNNEI come from the germline V gene. The length of the CDR3 is 14 residues. The V gene end was trimmed by 6 bases and the J gene end by 4 bases; junction bases not matched to a gene: 8. The CDR3 spells CASSGDRVVTEAFF. The CDR3 DNA sequence: TGTGCCAGCAGCGGCGACAGGGTCGTCACTGAAGCTTTCTTT.

The chain has TRBV5-1 and TRBJ2-1; 11 bases line up with TRBD2. The V segment lost 5 bases and the J segment 10 bases; nucleotides outside the gene matches: 8. The CDR3 extends over 14 amino acids. Germline values: CDR1 SGHRS, CDR2 YFSETQ. The CDR3 DNA reads as TGCGCCAGCAGTATTAGCGGGAGGGCTGGGGAGCAGTTCTTC. Translating it yields CASSISGRAGEQFF.

CDR3 in amino acids: CASSIWGRADQPQHF. CDR3 sequence (DNA): TGTGCCAGTAGTATCTGGGGCAGGGCCGATCAGCCCCAGCATTTT. The chain has TRBV19 and TRBJ1-5; a weak D match, TRBD1 (5 bases). CDR3 length: 15 amino acids. Germline V gives CDR1 LNHDA, CDR2 SQIVND (reference sequence). Trimming removed 3 bases at V and 5 bases at J, with 14 bases between.

V gene TRBV5-8 combines with J gene TRBJ1-5; D is perhaps TRBD1 (6 bases). This CDR3 spans 19 amino acids. V lost 5 bases to trimming and J lost 6 bases, with 30 bases between them. Looked up from germline, CDR1 is SGHTS and CDR2 is YDEGEE. The CDR3 is CASRENRGGDRFLRQPQHF. The CDR3 DNA is TGTGCCAGCAGAGAAAATCGCGGGGGAGACAGGTTCCTCCGTCAGCCCCAGCATTTT.

The J gene is TRBJ1-2, the V gene TRBV29-1, with a weak D call TRBD1 (5 bases). This CDR3 is built from 17 residues. The germline V and J ends were trimmed by 6 bases and 0 bases, with 23 bases remaining between them. Germline V gives CDR1 SQVTM, CDR2 ANQGSEA. The CDR3 loop reads CSVASRGSGGSNYGYTF. In nucleotides, the CDR3 is TGCAGCGTCGCCTCACGGGGGTCGGGCGGATCTAACTATGGCTACACCTTC.

The chain combines TRBV5-1 with TRBJ1-1, with D possibly matching TRBD1 (6 bases). Germline assignment: CDR1 SGHRS and CDR2 YFSETQ. Trimming took 0 bases from V and 5 from J, leaving 17 bases between them. The CDR3 sequence is 16 residues long. In DNA, the CDR3 is TGCGCCAGCAGCTTGGCTTTTGGGGGGGCCTGGACTGAAGCTTTCTTT. This codes for CASSLAFGGAWTEAFF. Variable domain in full (rest from reference TRBV5-1 and TRBJ1-1): KAGVTQTPRYLIKTRGQQVTLSCSPISGHRSVSWYQQTPGQGLQFLFEYFSETQRNKGNFPGRFSGRQFSNSRSEMNVSTLELGDSALYLCASSLAFGGAWTEAFFGQGTRLTVV.

The rearrangement joins TRBV5-1 to TRBJ1-4; D remains ambiguous. Between the trimmed V and J ends, which lost 5 bases and 0 bases, there was a span of 14 bases. There are 16 residues in the CDR3. Germline CDR1 is SGHRS and CDR2 is YFSETQ. The DNA for the CDR3 is TGCGCCAGCAGACCCAGTGGCCTGGCAACTAATGAAAAACTGTTTTTT. This translates into CASRPSGLATNEKLFF. The full variable domain, its missing parts supplied by reference TRBV5-1 and TRBJ1-4, is KAGVTQTPRYLIKTRGQQVTLSCSPISGHRSVSWYQQTPGQGLQFLFEYFSETQRNKGNFPGRFSGRQFSNSRSEMNVSTLELGDSALYLCASRPSGLATNEKLFFGSGTQLSVL.

V usage is TRBV5-1 and J usage is TRBJ2-1; TRBD2 matches at 8 bases. V dropped 0 bases and J dropped 8; count of bases not matched to a gene: 10. Germline V gene lookup returns CDR1 SGHRS and CDR2 YFSETQ. The CDR3 runs to 16 residues. CDR3 nucleotide sequence: TGCGCCAGCAGCTTGGCCCCAACTAGCGGTTTCGATGAGCAGTTCTTC. Its translation is CASSLAPTSGFDEQFF.